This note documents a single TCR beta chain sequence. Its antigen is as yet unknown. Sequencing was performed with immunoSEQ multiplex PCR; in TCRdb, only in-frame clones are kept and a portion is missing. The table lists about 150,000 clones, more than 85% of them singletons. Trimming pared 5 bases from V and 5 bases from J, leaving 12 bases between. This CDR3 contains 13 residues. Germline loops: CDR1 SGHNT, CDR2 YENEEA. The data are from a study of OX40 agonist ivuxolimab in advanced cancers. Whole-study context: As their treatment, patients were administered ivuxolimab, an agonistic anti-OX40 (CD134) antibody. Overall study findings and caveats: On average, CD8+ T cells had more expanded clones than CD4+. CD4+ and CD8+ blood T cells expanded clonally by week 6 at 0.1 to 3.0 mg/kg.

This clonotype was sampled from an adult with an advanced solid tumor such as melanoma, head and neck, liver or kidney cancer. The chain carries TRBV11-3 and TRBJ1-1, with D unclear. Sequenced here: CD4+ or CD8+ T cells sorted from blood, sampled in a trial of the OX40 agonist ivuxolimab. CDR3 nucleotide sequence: TGTGCCAGCAGCCTCCCCGGAGGGACTGAAGCTTTCTTT. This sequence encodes CASSLPGGTEAFF.